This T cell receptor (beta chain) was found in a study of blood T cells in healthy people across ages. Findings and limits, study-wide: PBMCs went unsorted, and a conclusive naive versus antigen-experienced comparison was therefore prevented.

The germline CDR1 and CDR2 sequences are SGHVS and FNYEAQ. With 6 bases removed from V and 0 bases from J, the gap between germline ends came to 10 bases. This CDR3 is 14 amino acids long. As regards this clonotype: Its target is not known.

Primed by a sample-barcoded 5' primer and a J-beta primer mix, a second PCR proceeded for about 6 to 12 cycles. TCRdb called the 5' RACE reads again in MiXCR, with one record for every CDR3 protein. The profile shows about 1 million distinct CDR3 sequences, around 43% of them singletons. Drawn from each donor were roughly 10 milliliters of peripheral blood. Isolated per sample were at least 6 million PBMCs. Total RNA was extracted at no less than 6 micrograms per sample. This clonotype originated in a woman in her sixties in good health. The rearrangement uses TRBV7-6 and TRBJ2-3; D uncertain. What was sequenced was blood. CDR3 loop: CASSGRLSTDTQYF. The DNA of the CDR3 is TGTGCCAGCAGTGGGCGGCTTAGCACAGATACGCAGTATTTT.